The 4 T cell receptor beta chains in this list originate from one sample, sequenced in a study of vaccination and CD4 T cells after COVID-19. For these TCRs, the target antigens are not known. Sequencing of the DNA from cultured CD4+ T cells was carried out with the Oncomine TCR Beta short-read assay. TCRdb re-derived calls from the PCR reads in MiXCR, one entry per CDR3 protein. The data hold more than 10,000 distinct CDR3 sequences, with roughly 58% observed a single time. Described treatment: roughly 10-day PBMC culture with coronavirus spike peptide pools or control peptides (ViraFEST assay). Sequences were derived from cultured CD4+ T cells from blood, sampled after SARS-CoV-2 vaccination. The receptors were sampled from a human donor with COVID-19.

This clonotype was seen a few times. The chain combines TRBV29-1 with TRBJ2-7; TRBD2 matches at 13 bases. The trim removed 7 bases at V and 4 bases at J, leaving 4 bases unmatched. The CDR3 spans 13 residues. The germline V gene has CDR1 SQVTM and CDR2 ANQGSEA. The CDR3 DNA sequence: TGCAGCGGCCGACTAGCGGGAGGATACGAGCAGTACTTC. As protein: CSGRLAGGYEQYF.

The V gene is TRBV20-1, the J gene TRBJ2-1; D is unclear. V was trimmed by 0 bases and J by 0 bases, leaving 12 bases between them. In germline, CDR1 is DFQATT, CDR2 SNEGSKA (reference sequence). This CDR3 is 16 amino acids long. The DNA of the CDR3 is TGCAGTGCTAGAGATCTCGACGCGAGCTCCTACAATGAGCAGTTCTTC. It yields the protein CSARDLDASSYNEQFF.

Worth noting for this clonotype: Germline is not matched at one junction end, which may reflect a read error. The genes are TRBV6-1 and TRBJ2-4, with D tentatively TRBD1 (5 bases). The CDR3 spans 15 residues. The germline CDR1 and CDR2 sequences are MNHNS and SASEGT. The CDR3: CASIRGEIAKNIQYF. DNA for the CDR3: TGTGCCAGCATAAGGGGCGAGATAGCCAAAAACATCCAGTACTTC.

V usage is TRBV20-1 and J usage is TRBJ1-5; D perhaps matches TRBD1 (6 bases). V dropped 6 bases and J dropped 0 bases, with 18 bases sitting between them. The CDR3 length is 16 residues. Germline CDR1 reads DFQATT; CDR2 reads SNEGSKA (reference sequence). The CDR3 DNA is TGCAGTGCGTTAGTAGGAGGACAGAGTAGCAATCAGCCCCAGCATTTT. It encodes CSALVGGQSSNQPQHF.